This TCR beta chain derives from a study of cytomegalovirus exposure and HLA in healthy donors. Study details: The same platform as the roughly 630 first-cohort repertoires was used for the 130 or so validation repertoires, a later analysis reported.

The assay was immunoSEQ multiplex PCR, and TCRdb's table has in-frame clones only and misses some. The sample yields a few hundred thousand clones, roughly 90% seen once. The V gene lost 5 bases and the J gene lost 6 bases, with 16 bases spanning the gap. The CDR3 consists of 14 residues. In germline, CDR1 is SGHAT, CDR2 FQDESV (reference sequence). The chain combines TRBV11-1 with TRBJ1-1, with TRBD1 as a possible D gene (5 bases). The sample consisted of PBMCs. The sequence came from a woman aged 18-35 years in good health and CMV-seronegative. CDR3 sequence reads: CASSLKRGSAEAFF. CDR3 bases: TGTGCCAGCAGCCTCAAAAGGGGCAGCGCTGAAGCTTTCTTT.